The clone carrying this T cell receptor beta chain was seen only once. It was with a sample-barcoded 5' primer and a J-beta primer mix that a second PCR of about 6 to 11 cycles was run. TCRdb passed the 5' RACE reads through MiXCR, listing each CDR3 protein once. This table holds 980,000 or so distinct CDR3 sequences, roughly 48% found once. These data come from a study of blood T cells in healthy people across ages. Each donor gave approximately 9.7 milliliters of peripheral blood. This receptor was obtained from a man aged 25-45 years in good health. Sequencing input: blood.

The CDR3 region has the DNA TGCGCCAGCAGCCAGGGGACTAGCGGGGGAACCTACGAGCAGTACTTC. It specifies CASSQGTSGGTYEQYF. The chain couples TRBV4-3 to TRBJ2-4, with 14 bases that match TRBD2. The J call may be mistaken, given a closer DNA end match to TRBJ2-7. CDR1 and CDR2 (germline): LGHNA, YSLEER. The CDR3 is 16 residues long.